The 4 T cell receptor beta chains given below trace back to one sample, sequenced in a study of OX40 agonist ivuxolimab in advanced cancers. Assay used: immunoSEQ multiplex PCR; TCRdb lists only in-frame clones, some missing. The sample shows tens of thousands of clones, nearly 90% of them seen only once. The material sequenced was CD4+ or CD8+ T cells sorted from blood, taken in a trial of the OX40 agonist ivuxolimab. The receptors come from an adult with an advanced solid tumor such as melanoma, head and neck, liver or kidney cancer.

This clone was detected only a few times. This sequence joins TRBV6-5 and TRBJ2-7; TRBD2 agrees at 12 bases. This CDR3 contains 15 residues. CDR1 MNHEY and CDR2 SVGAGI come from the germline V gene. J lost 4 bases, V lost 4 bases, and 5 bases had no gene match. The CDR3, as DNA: TGTGCCAGCAGTTTGACTAGCGGGAGTACGTACGAGCAGTACTTC. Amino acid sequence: CASSLTSGSTYEQYF.

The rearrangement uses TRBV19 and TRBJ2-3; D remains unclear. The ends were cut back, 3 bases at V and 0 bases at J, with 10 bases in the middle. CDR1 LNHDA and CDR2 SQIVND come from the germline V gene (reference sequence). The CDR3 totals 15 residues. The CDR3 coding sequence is TGTGCCAGTAGTATCGAGGCACAGAGCACAGATACGCAGTATTTT. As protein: CASSIEAQSTDTQYF.

In nucleotides, the CDR3 is TGCGCCAGCAGCTTCGGCGGCATATACAATGAGCAGTTCTTC. This encodes CASSFGGIYNEQFF. The chain links TRBV5-1 to TRBJ2-1, with D unclear. V lost 2 bases and J lost 4, with 10 bases in between. The CDR3 consists of 14 residues. Per the germline V gene, CDR1 is SGHRS and CDR2 is YFSETQ. The complete variable domain, with remaining parts taken from reference TRBV5-1 and TRBJ2-1, reads KAGVTQTPRYLIKTRGQQVTLSCSPISGHRSVSWYQQTPGQGLQFLFEYFSETQRNKGNFPGRFSGRQFSNSRSEMNVSTLELGDSALYLCASSFGGIYNEQFFGPGTRLTVL.

This chain's CDR3 is CASSEAGTGGSETQYF. In DNA form, the CDR3 reads TGTGCCAGCAGTGAAGCAGGGACAGGGGGCTCGGAGACCCAGTACTTC. The rearrangement joins TRBV6-1 to TRBJ2-5, with 12 bases identical to TRBD1. With 0 bases clipped from V and 5 bases from J, the junction kept 4 bases outside the gene matches. CDR3 length equals 16 residues. Germline assignment: CDR1 MNHNS and CDR2 SASEGT.